This TCR beta chain was profiled in a study of neurological immune-mediated disorders. Regarding the study as a whole: It was the repertoires of 18 of 34 multiple sclerosis patients that phylogenetic grouping placed in one related-CDR3 cluster, which is a possible signature.

TCRdb itself ran the 5' RACE reads through MiXCR, one entry per CDR3 protein. The table shows about 80,000 distinct CDR3 sequences, with approximately 6% occurring only once. Time point given: longitudinal time-point 2. Unsorted libraries were generated from 2 million PBMCs held at -80 degrees C. The germline CDR1 and CDR2 sequences are MRHNA and SNTAGT. The ends were cut back, 10 bases at V and 4 bases at J, with 23 bases in the middle. The CDR3 sequence is 16 residues long. This clonotype was detected many times. Antigen unknown. Input material: PBMCs. This clonotype originated in a woman aged 55-70 years with multiple sclerosis. The chain has TRBV6-4 and TRBJ2-1; perhaps TRBD2 as D (5 bases). As DNA, the CDR3 is TGTGCCACTATTCGAAACGGGAACCAGGTATACAATGAGCAGTTCTTC. It encodes CATIRNGNQVYNEQFF.